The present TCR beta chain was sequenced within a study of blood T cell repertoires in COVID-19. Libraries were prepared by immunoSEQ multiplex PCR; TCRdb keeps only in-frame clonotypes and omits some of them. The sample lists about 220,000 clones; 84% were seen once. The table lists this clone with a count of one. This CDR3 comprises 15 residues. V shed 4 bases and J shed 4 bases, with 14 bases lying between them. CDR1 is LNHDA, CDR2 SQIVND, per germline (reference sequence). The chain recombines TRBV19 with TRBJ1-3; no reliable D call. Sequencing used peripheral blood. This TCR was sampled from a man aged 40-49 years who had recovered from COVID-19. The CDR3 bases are TGTGCCAGTAGTACAAACAGTCTACCGGGAAACACCATATATTTT. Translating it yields CASSTNSLPGNTIYF.